This entry is about one T cell receptor (beta chain). The antigen is undetermined. The PCR had 60 Vbeta and 13 Jbeta primers. Sequencing used immunoSEQ multiplex PCR; TCRdb keeps in-frame clones, though not all of them. The profile shows roughly 150,000 clones, approximately 80% of them singletons. This sample is drawn from a study of cytomegalovirus exposure and HLA in healthy donors. General study points: Specificity for CMV antigens was confirmed in vitro for a few of the CMV-associated chains. The authors later linked a missense DCLRE1C variant to TCR beta V- and J-gene trimming. A later analysis found that most CMV-associated TCR beta chains appeared HLA-restricted.

The CDR3 loop spans 17 amino acids. CDR1 and CDR2 from the germline V gene are MNHEY and SMNVEV (reference sequence). V gave up 0 bases and J gave up 4 bases, with 16 bases separating them. The sequenced sample was PBMCs. The genes are TRBV27 and TRBJ1-5; TRBD1 is a possible D gene (5 bases). The sequence derives from a male donor in good health and CMV-seronegative. The CDR3 DNA sequence: TGTGCCAGCAGTTTATCGGGTGCGTGGGCAGGGAATCAGCCCCAGCATTTT. Encoded protein: CASSLSGAWAGNQPQHF.